This T cell receptor beta chain was sequenced during a study of beta chain features in type 1 diabetes. On the study more broadly: Cells sorted and examined across all samples totaled almost 110 million. Study conclusions and caveats: Any HLA effect on TCRB rearrangement was left unresolved by small sub-analyses.

The V and J ends lost 7 bases and 0 bases respectively, with 11 bases between them. Germline CDR1 is LNHDA and CDR2 is SQIVND (reference sequence). This CDR3 has 14 residues. Expressed TCRB transcripts were sequenced after all isolated RNA was converted to cDNA. The protocol was immunoSEQ multiplex PCR, while the TCRdb copy is restricted to in-frame clones and leaves out a portion. The repertoire holds 250,000 to 300,000 clones, with about 7.8% as singletons. About this clone: As yet, its antigen is unknown.

Purities in excess of 98% were seen in all sorted populations. The sequencing sample was made of central memory CD4+ T cells from blood. This sequence was found in a young woman in good health. This sequence joins TRBV19 and TRBJ2-3; D is undetermined. This chain's CDR3 is CASKSQVSTDTQYF. The CDR3 DNA reads TGTGCCAGTAAGAGCCAAGTCAGCACAGATACGCAGTATTTT.